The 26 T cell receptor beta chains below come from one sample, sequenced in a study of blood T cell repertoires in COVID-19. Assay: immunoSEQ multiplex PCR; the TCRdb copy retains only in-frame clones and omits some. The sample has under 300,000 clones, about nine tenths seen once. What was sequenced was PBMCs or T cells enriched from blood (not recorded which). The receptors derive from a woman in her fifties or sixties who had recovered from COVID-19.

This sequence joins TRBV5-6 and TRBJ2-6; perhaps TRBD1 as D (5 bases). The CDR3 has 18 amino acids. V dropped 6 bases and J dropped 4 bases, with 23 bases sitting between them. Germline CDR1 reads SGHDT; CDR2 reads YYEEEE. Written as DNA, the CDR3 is TGTGCCAGCATTCATGACAGTCAAACTCCGGCCGGGGCCAACGTCCTGACTTTC. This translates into CASIHDSQTPAGANVLTF.

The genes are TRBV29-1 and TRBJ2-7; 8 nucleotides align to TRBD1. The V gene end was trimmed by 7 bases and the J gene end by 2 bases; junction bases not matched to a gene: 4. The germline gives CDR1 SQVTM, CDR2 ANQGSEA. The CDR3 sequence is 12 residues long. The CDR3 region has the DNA TGCAGCGCCGGGACAGGCCCCTACGAGCAGTACTTC. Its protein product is CSAGTGPYEQYF.

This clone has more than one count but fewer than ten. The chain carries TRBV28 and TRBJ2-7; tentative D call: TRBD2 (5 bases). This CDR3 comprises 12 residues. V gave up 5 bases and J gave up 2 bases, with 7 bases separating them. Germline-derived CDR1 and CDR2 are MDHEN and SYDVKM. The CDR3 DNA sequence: TGTGCCAGCAGTCGAGGGCCCTACGAGCAGTACTTC. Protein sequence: CASSRGPYEQYF.

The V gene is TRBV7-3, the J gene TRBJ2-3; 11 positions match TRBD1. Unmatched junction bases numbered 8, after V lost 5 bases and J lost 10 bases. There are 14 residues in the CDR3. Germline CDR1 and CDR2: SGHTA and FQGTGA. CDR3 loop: CASSQDRGQRAQYF. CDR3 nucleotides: TGTGCCAGCAGCCAGGACAGGGGGCAGAGGGCGCAGTATTTT.

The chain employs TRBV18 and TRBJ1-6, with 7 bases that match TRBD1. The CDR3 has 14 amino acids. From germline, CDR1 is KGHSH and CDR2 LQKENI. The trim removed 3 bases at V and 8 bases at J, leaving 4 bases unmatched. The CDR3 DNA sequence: TGTGCCAGCTCACCGGACAGGACTTATTCACCCCTCCACTTT. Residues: CASSPDRTYSPLHF. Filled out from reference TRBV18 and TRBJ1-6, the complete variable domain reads NAGVMQNPRHLVRRRGQEARLRCSPMKGHSHVYWYRQLPEEGLKFMVYLQKENIIDESGMPKERFSAEFPKEGPSILRIQQVVRGDSAAYFCASSPDRTYSPLHFGNGTRLTVT.

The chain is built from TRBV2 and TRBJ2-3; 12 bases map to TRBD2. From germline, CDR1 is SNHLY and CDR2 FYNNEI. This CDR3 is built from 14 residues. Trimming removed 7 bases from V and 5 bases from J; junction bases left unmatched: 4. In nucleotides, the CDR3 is TGTGCCAGCACCCTAGCGGGGGGGCAAGATACGCAGTATTTT. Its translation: CASTLAGGQDTQYF. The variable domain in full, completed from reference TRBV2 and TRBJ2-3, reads EPEVTQTPSHQVTQMGQEVILRCVPISNHLYFYWYRQILGQKVEFLVSFYNNEISEKSEIFDDQFSVERPDGSNFTLKIRSTKLEDSAMYFCASTLAGGQDTQYFGPGTRLTVL.

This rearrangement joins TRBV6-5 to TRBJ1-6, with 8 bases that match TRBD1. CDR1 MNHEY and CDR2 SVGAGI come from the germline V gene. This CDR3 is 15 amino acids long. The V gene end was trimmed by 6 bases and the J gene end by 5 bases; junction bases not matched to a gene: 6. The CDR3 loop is CASRKPTGDNSPLHF. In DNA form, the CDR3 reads TGTGCCAGCAGGAAACCGACAGGGGATAATTCACCCCTCCACTTT.

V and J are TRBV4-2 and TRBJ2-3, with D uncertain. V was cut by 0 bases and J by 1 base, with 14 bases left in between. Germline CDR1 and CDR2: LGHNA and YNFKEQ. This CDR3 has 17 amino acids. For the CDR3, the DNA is TGTGCCAGCAGCCAAGATTCATTCCAGATGGGCACAGATACGCAGTATTTT. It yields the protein CASSQDSFQMGTDTQYF.

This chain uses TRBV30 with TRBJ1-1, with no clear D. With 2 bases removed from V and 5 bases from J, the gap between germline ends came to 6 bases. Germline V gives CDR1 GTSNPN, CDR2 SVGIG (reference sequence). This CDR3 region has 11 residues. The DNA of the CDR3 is TGTGCCTGGAGTCTGACTACTGAAGCTTTCTTT. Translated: CAWSLTTEAFF.

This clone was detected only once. The CDR3 DNA reads as TGTGCCAGCAGTTCCCGGGACAGCCGCATCAGCATTCAGTACTTC. Residues: CASSSRDSRISIQYF. The V call is TRBV2, the J call TRBJ2-4; 7 bases are shared with TRBD1. The germline CDR1 and CDR2 sequences are SNHLY and FYNNEI. The CDR3 sequence is 15 residues long. The V segment lost 5 bases and the J segment 9 bases; nucleotides outside the gene matches: 13.

This chain's CDR3 is CASSSGQGVSPLHF. CDR3 coding DNA: TGTGCCAGCAGCTCGGGACAGGGGGTGTCACCCCTCCACTTT. The gene calls are TRBV7-9 and TRBJ1-6; 11 bases fit TRBD1. CDR3 length equals 14 residues. From germline, CDR1 is SEHNR and CDR2 FQNEAQ (reference sequence). V was pared by 4 bases and J by 10 bases, with 3 bases of the junction left unmatched.

CDR3 DNA: TGTGCCAGCAGCTTGGCCCCAGGACTAGCAGGGGTTCCCTACGAGCAGTACTTC. Translated, it gives CASSLAPGLAGVPYEQYF. The J gene is TRBJ2-7, the V gene TRBV5-5, with 8 bases that match TRBD2. V shed 0 bases, J shed 2 bases, and the junction held 13 bases outside the gene matches. Germline lookup yields CDR1 SGHKS and CDR2 YYEKEE (reference sequence). The CDR3 has 18 amino acids. The full variable domain, in which reference TRBV5-5 and TRBJ2-7 provide the parts outside the CDR3, is DAGVTQSPTHLIKTRGQQVTLRCSPISGHKSVSWYQQVLGQGPQFIFQYYEKEERGRGNFPDRFSARQFPNYSSELNVNALLLGDSALYLCASSLAPGLAGVPYEQYFGPGTRLTVT.

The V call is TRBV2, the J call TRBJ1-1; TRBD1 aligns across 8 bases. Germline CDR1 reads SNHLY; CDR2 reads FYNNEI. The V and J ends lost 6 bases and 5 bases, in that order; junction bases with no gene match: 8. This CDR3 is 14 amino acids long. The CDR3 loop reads CASRGQGGFTEAFF. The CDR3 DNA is TGTGCCAGCAGAGGACAGGGAGGATTTACTGAAGCTTTCTTT. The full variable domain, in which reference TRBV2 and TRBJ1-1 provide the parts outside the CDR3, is EPEVTQTPSHQVTQMGQEVILRCVPISNHLYFYWYRQILGQKVEFLVSFYNNEISEKSEIFDDQFSVERPDGSNFTLKIRSTKLEDSAMYFCASRGQGGFTEAFFGQGTRLTVV.

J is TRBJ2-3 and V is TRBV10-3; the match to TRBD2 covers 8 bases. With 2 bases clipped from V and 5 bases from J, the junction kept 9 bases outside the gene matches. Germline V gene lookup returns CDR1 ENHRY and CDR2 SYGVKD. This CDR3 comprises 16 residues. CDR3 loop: CAISEANSGTVDTQYF. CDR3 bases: TGTGCCATCAGTGAGGCGAATAGCGGGACCGTAGATACGCAGTATTTT.

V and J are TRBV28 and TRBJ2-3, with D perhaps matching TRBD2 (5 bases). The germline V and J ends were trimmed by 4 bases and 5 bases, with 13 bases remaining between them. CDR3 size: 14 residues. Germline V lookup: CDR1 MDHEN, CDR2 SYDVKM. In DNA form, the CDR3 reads TGTGCCAGCAGTTCCTCAGGACTCATAGATACGCAGTATTTT. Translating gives CASSSSGLIDTQYF.

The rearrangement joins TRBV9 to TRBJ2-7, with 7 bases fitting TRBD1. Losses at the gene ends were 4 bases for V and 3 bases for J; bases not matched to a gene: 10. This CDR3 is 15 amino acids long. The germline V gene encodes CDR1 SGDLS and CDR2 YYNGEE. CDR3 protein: CASSRTGQTNYEQYF. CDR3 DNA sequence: TGTGCCAGCAGCCGAACGGGACAGACAAACTACGAGCAGTACTTC.

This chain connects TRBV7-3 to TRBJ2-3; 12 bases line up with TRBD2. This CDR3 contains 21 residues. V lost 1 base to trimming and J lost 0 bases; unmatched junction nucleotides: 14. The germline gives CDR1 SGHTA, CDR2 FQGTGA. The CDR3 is CASSLKSGRLAGDLSTDTQYF. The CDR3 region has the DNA TGTGCCAGCAGCTTAAAGAGTGGGCGACTAGCGGGGGACTTAAGCACAGATACGCAGTATTTT.

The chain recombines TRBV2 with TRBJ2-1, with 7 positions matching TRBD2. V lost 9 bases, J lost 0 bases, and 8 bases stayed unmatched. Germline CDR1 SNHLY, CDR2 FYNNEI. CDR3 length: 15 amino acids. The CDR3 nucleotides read TGTGCCAGTTACCGGGGAGGGAGCTCCTACAATGAGCAGTTCTTC. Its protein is CASYRGGSSYNEQFF.

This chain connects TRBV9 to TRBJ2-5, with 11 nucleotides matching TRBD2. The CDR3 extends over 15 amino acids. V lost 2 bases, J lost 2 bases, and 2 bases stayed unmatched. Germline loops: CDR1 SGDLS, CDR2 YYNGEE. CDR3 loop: CASSVSGGAQETQYF. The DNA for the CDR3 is TGTGCCAGCAGCGTTAGCGGGGGGGCTCAAGAGACCCAGTACTTC.

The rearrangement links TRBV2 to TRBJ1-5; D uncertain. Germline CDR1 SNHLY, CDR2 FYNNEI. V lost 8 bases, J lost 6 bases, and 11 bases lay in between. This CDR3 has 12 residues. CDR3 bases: TGTGCCAGCGCAGCGCTTCCTCAGCCCCAGCATTTT. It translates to CASAALPQPQHF.

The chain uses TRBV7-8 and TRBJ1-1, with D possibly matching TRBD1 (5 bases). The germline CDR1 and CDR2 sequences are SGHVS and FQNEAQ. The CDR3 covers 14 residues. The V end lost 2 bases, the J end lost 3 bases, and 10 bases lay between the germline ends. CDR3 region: CASSLRWGDTEAFF. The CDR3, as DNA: TGTGCCAGCAGCTTAAGGTGGGGGGACACTGAAGCTTTCTTT.

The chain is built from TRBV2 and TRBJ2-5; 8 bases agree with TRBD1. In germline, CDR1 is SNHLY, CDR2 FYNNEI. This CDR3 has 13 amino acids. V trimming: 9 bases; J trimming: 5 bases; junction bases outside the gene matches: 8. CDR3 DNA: TGTGCCAGTCGGACAGGGTTGGGCGAGACCCAGTACTTC. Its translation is CASRTGLGETQYF.

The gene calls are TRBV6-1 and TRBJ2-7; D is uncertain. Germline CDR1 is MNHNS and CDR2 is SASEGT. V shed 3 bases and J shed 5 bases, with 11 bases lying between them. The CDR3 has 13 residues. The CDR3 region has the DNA TGTGCCAGCAGTGATGGCAGTCTGAACGAGCAGTACTTC. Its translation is CASSDGSLNEQYF.

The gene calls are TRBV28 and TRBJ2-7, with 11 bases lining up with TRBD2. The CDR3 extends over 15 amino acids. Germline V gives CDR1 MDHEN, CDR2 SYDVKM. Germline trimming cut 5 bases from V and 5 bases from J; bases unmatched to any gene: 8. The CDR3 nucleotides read TGTGCCAGCAGTCCAACTAGCGGGAGTTACCACGAGCAGTACTTC. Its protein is CASSPTSGSYHEQYF.

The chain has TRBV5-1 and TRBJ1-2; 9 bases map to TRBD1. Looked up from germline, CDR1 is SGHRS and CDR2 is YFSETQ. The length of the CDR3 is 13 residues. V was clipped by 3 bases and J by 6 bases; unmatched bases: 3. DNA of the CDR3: TGCGCCAGCAGCTGGACAGGGGCCAATGGCTACACCTTC. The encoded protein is CASSWTGANGYTF. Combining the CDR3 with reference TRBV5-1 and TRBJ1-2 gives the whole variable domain KAGVTQTPRYLIKTRGQQVTLSCSPISGHRSVSWYQQTPGQGLQFLFEYFSETQRNKGNFPGRFSGRQFSNSRSEMNVSTLELGDSALYLCASSWTGANGYTFGSGTRLTVV.

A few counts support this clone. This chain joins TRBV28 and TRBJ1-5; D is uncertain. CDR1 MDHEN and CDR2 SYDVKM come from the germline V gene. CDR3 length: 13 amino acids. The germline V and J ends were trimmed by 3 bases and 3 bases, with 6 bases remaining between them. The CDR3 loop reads CASSLGVNQPQHF. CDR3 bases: TGTGCCAGCAGTTTGGGAGTCAATCAGCCCCAGCATTTT.